These T cell receptor beta chains were read from a single sample in a study of tumor and adjacent non-tumor tissue in lung cancer. TCRdb reprocessed the multiplex PCR reads via MiXCR and lists one record per CDR3 protein. The data show about 98,000 distinct CDR3 sequences, 75% to 85% seen once. The sample comprised distant non-tumor lung tissue. Receptor source: a man aged 55 to 70 with small cell lung cancer. The CDR3 runs from the conserved cysteine through the conserved F or W. D genes are given only for firm matches. The listing skips clone size in some rows; elsewhere it reads once, few, many or a size class.

TRBJ1-5,14,.,TRBV6-2/TRBV6-3,.,TGTGCCAATGCTGCGGGACATGGTAATCAGCCCCAGCTTTTT,CANAAGHGNQPQLF
TRBJ2-3,15,.,TRBV11-2,.,TGTACCAGCAGCTTGGCGCTAGCCAGCCCAGATACGCAGTATTTT,CTSSLALASPDTQYF
TRBJ2-3,14,.,TRBV29-1,TRBD1,TGCAGCGCGAGACAGGGCATTAGCATAGATACGCAATATTTT,CSARQGISIDTQYF
TRBJ2-7,11,many,TRBV5-1,.,TGCGCCAGCAGCATCTCCTACGAGCAGTACTTC,CASSISYEQYF
TRBJ2-2,13,.,TRBV7-3,.,TGTGCCAGCAGCCCAACGGCCACCGGGGAGCTGTTTTTT,CASSPTATGELFF
TRBJ2-1,17,.,TRBV6-5,TRBD2,TGTGCCAGCAGTTACTCGACCTGGGGACTAGCGGACAATAAGCAGCTCTTC,CASSYSTWGLADNKQLF
TRBJ1-2,13,many,TRBV7-9,.,TGTGCCAGCAGCTTAGGAGCGAAGTATGGCTACACCTTC,CASSLGAKYGYTF
TRBJ1-1,12,once,TRBV24-1,.,TGTGCCACCAGTCAACCGGGGACTGAACCTTTCTTT,CATSQPGTEPFF
TRBJ1-2,16,few,TRBV7-9,.,TGTGCCAGCAGCACGATTCGGGACACCCAACCCTATGGCTACACCTTC,CASSTIRDTQPYGYTF
TRBJ2-1,14,.,TRBV12-3/TRBV12-4,.,TGTGCCTGTAGTTTAGCCGGGAGCGCTAATGAGCAGTTCTTC,CACSLAGSANEQFF
TRBJ2-5,16,.,TRBV4-1,TRBD2,TGCGCCAGCTGCCTAAACCCGGGACTAGCGGAAGAGACCCAATACTTC,CASCLNPGLAEETQYF
TRBJ1-1,13,.,TRBV6-5,.,TGTGCCAGCACTAAGACAGTGAACACTGAAGCTTTCTTT,CASTKTVNTEAFF
TRBJ2-1,14,.,TRBV20-1,.,TGCAGTGATAGAGATGACGGGCTGGGGGATGAGCAGTTCTTC,CSDRDDGLGDEQFF
TRBJ2-7,12,.,TRBV12-5,.,TGTACTAGTGGTCTCCCTCGGGACGAGCAGTACTTC,CTSGLPRDEQYF
TRBJ2-1,22,.,TRBV6-5,TRBD2,TGTGCCAGCGGTGAAGCGTTCGGGGCTAGCGGGGGGGTTCCTAGCTCCTACAATGAGCAGTTCTTC,CASGEAFGASGGVPSSYNEQFF
TRBJ2-2,14,once,TRBV10-2,.,TGCGCCAGCAGTGCTAGCATATCCATCGGGGAACTGTTTTTT,CASSASISIGELFF
TRBJ2-2,14,.,TRBV6-5,.,TGTGCCAGCCAGAGGGGCTGGGGAACCGGGGAGCTGTTTTTT,CASQRGWGTGELFF